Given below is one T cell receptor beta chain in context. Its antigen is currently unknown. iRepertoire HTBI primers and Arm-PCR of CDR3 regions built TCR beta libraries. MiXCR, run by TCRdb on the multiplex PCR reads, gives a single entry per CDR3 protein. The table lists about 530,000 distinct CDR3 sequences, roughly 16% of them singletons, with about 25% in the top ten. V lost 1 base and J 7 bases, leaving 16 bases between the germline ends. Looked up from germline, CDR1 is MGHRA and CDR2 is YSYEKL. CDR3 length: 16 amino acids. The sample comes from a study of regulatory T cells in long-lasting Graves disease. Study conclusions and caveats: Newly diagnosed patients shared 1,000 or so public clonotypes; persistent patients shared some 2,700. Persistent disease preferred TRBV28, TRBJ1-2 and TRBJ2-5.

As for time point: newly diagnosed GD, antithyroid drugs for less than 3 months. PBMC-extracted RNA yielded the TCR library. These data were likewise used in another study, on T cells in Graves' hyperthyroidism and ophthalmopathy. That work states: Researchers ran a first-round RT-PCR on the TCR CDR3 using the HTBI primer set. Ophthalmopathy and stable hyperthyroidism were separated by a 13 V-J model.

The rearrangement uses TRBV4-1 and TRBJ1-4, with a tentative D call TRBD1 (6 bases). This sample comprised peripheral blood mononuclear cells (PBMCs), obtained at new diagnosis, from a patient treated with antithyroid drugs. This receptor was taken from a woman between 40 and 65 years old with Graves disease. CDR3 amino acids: CASSQAAGGDSEKLFF. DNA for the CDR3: TGCGCCAGCAGCCAAGCAGCGGGGGGCGATAGTGAAAAACTGTTTTTT.